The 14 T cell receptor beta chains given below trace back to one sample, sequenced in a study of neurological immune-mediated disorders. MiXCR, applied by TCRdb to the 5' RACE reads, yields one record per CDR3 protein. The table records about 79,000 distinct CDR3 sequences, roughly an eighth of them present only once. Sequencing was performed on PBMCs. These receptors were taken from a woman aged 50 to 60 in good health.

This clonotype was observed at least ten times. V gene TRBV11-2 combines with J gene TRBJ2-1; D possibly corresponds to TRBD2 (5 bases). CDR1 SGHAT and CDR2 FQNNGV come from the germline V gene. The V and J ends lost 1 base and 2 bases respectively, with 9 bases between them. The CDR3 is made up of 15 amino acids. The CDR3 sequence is CASSLVGVTYNEQFF. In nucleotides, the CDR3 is TGTGCCAGCAGCTTAGTCGGGGTAACCTACAATGAGCAGTTCTTC.

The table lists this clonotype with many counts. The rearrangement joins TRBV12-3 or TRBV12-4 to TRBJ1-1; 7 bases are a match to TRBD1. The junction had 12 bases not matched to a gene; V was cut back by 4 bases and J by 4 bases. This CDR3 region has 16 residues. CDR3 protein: CASSYPSPQGGTEAFF. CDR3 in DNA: TGTGCCAGCAGTTACCCATCCCCCCAGGGGGGCACTGAAGCTTTCTTT.

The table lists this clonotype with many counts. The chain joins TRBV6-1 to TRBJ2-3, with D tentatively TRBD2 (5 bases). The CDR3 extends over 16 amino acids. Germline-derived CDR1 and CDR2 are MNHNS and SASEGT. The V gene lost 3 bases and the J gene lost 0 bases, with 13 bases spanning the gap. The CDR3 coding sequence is TGTGCCAGCAGTGAGTCGGGGTACCTAAGCACAGATACGCAGTATTTT. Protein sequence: CASSESGYLSTDTQYF.

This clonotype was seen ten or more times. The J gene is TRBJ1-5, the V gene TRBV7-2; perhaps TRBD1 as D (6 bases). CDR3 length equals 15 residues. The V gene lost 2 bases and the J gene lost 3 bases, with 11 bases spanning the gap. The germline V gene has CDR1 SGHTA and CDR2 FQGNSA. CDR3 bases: TGTGCCAGCAGCTTATTAGGACAGAACAATCAGCCCCAGCATTTT. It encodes CASSLLGQNNQPQHF. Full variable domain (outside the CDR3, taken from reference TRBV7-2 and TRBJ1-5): GAGVSQSPSNKVTEKGKDVELRCDPISGHTALYWYRQSLGQGLEFLIYFQGNSAPDKSGLPSDRFSAERTGGSVSTLTIQRTQQEDSAVYLCASSLLGQNNQPQHFGDGTRLSIL.

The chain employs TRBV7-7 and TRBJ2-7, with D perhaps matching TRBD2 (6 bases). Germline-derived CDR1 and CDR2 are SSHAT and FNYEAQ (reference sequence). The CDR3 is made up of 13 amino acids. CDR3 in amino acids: CASATAGNGEQYF. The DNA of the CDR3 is TGTGCTAGTGCCACCGCGGGGAACGGCGAGCAGTACTTC.

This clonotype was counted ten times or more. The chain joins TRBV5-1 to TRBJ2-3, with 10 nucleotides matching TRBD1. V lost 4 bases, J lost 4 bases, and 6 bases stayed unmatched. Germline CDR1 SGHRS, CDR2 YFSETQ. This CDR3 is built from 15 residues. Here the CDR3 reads CASSPGTGEADTQYF. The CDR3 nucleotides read TGCGCCAGCAGCCCCGGGACAGGGGAGGCAGATACGCAGTATTTT.

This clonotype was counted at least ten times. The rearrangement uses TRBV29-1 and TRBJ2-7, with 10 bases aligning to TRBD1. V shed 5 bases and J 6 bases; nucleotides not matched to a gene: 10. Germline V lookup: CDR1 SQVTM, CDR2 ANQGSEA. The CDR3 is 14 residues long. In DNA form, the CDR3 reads TGCAGCGTTTTGTCGGGGGGACAGGGGTCCGAGCAGTACTTC. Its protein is CSVLSGGQGSEQYF.

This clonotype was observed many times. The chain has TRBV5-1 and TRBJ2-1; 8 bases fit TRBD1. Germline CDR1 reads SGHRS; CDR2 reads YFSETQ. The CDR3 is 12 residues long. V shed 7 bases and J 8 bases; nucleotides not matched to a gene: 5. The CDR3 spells CASGTGGHEQFF. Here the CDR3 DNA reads TGCGCCAGCGGAACAGGGGGTCATGAGCAGTTCTTC.

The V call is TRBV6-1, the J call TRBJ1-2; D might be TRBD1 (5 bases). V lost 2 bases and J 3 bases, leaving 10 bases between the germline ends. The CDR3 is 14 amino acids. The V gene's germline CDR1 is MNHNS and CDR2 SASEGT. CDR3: CASSEFGTDYGYTF. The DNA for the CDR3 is TGTGCCAGCAGTGAATTTGGGACTGACTATGGCTACACCTTC.

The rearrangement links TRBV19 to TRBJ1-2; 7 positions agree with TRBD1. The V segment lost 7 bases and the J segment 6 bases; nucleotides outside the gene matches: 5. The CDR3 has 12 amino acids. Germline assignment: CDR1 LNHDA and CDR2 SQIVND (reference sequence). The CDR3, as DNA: TGTGCCAGTACCCGGGGGACAGATGGCTACACCTTC. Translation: CASTRGTDGYTF.

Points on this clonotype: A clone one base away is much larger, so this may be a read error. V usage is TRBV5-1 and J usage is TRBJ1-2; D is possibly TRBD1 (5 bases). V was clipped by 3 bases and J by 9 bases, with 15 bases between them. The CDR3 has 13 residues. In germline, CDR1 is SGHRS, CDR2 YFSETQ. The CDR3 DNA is TGCGCCAGCAGCTCGCAGGGAGCGGATTGCTACACCTTC. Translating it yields CASSSQGADCYTF.

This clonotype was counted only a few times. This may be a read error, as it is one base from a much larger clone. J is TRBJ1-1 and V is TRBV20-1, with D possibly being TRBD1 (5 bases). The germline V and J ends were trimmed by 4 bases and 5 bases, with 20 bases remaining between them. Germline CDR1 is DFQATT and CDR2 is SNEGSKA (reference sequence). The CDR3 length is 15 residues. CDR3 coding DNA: TGCAGTGCTAACAGGTTTGGGGGTGGGGCTACTGAAGCTTTCTTT. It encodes CSANRFGGGATEAFF.

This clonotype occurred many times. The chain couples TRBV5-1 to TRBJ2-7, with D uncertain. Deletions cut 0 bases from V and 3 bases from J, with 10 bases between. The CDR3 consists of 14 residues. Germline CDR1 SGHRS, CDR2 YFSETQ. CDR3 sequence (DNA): TGCGCCAGCAGCTTGGGGGGATCCTTCTACGAGCAGTACTTC. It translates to CASSLGGSFYEQYF.

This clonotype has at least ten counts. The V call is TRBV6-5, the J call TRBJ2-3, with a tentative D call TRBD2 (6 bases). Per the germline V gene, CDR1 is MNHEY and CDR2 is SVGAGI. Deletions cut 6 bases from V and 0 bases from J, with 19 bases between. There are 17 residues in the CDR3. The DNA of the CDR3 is TGTGCCAGCAGCGGGACTCTACTGCTTTCTAGCACAGATACGCAGTATTTT. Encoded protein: CASSGTLLLSSTDTQYF.